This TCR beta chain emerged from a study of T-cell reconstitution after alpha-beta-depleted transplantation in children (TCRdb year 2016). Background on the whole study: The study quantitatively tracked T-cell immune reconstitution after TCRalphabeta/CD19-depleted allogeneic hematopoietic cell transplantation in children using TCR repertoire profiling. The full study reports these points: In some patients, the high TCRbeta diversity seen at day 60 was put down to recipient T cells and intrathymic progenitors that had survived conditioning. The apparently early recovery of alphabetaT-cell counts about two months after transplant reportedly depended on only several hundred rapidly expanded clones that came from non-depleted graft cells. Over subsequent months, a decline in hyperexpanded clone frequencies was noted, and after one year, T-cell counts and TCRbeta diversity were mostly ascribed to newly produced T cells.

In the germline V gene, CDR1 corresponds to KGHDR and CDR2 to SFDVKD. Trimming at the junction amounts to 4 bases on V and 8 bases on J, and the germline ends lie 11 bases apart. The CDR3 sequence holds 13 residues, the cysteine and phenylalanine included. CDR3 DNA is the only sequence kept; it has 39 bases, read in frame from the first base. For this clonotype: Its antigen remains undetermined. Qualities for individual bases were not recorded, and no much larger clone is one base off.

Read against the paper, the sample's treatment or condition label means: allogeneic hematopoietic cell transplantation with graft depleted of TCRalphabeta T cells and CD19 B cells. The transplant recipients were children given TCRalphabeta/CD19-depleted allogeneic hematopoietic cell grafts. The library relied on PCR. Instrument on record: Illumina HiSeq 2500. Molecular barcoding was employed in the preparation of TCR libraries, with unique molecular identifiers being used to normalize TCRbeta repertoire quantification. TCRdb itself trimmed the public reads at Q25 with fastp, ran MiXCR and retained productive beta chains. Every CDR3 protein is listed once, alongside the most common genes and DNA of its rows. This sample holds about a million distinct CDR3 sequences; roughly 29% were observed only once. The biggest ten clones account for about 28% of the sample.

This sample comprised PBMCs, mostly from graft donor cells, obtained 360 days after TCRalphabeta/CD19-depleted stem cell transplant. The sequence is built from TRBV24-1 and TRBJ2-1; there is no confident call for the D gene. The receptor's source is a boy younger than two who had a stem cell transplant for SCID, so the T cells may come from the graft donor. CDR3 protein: CATSDTKSHEQFF. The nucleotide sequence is TGTGCCACCAGTGACACCAAATCCCATGAGCAGTTCTTC.